Below are 8 T cell receptor beta chains sequenced from a single sample in a study of monozygotic twins with inflammatory bowel disease (dated by TCRdb to between 2018 and 2020). The library came from 5' RACE. The listed sequencing device is Illumina HiSeq 2500. Each CDR3 protein sequence appears as one entry after TCRdb reprocessed the reads, and no DNA is included. In this sample's table one finds approximately 140,000 distinct CDR3 sequences. Clones ranked in the top ten supply 2.4% of the sample. Sequences were obtained from blood. The receptors come from a human donor with ulcerative colitis or Crohn's disease, or a healthy co-twin of an affected twin (not recorded which).

The J gene is TRBJ2-7, the V gene TRBV6-5. This CDR3 has 15 residues. Germline V gives CDR1 MNHEY, CDR2 SVGAGI. The CDR3 loop is CASSYLDPLEGEQYF.

The chain employs TRBV20-1 and TRBJ2-3. Germline CDR1 DFQATT, CDR2 SNEGSKA (reference sequence). The CDR3 has 12 amino acids. CDR3 region: CSAERGSDTQYF.

The V gene is TRBV7-8, the J gene TRBJ2-5; absent DNA, TCRdb's TRBD2 call cannot be checked. The CDR3 extends over 15 amino acids. Per germline, CDR1 SGHVS and CDR2 FQNEAQ. The CDR3 loop is CASSLVASGQETQYF.

The chain recombines TRBV9 with TRBJ1-2; TCRdb calls TRBD1, which cannot be checked without DNA. Germline loops: CDR1 SGDLS, CDR2 YYNGEE. This CDR3 has 15 amino acids. CDR3 protein: CASSVGQGATYGYTF.

The V and J genes are TRBV27 and TRBJ2-7; TCRdb proposes TRBD1, but this gene call is untestable without DNA. CDR1 MNHEY and CDR2 SMNVEV come from the germline V gene (reference sequence). The CDR3 is 12 residues long. CDR3 residues: CASSLGRGEQYF.

The V and J genes are TRBV7-2 and TRBJ1-2; TCRdb designates TRBD1, a call that cannot be tested without DNA. The CDR3 is 14 amino acids. CDR1 and CDR2 from the germline V gene are SGHTA and FQGNSA. The CDR3 here is CASSLYRETDGYTF.

The rearrangement links TRBV7-9 to TRBJ2-7; without DNA, the TCRdb call of TRBD2 cannot be checked. Germline V gives CDR1 SEHNR, CDR2 FQNEAQ (reference sequence). The CDR3 consists of 16 residues. Here the CDR3 reads CASSYYSSGGRNEQYF.

V and J are TRBV6-1 and TRBJ1-4; the TRBD1 assignment by TCRdb is unverifiable without DNA. This CDR3 spans 15 amino acids. From germline, CDR1 is MNHNS and CDR2 SASEGT. The CDR3 protein is CTSGPRQARNEKLFF.